This record covers a single T cell receptor beta chain. This receptor's antigen is unknown. A read error may account for a junction end that differs from germline. Other DNA sequences within the sample encode an identical CDR3. The entry originates in a study of blood T cell repertoires in COVID-19 (dated by TCRdb to 2020 to 2021). Some background on the complete study: Collaborator samples came from the United States, Italy and Spain and covered acute and convalescent phases of COVID-19. The material from the prospective study consisted of cDNA or gDNA derived from T cells, B-cell-depleted T cells, or PBMCs. The sample metadata nearly always contained a de-identified subject ID, COVID-19 status, age in years and sex. The repertoires were released in a freely available public database meant as a resource for research on the immune response to SARS-CoV-2. The samples were drawn from the first 160 participants of the ongoing ImmuneRACE study and from over a thousand subjects provided by 6 global collaborators. Where HLA class I and class II types were available, the types were taken from metadata supplied by the sample provider, not from assay-based typing. The dataset comprised deeply sampled blood TCRbeta repertoires from subjects exposed to, actively infected with, or recovered from COVID-19. Findings and caveats that apply to the study as a whole: The quantity of clinical and demographic metadata differed by source and by participant and was supplied without curation.

From a lookup of the germline V gene, CDR1 and CDR2 are ENHRY and SYGVKD. The CDR3 has 14 amino acids, counting the end cysteine and phenylalanine. Only CDR3 DNA remains: 42 bases, in frame from the first base. The immunoSEQ Assay, a bias-controlled multiplex PCR, was used to amplify TCRbeta CDR3 regions from genomic DNA. Regarding the original processing steps: Nucleated cell counts per sample were estimated from amplification of reference gene primers within the assay. To quantify the absolute abundance of each unique TCRbeta CDR3 rearrangement, sequence reads were collapsed and filtered. For each sample, productive Simpson clonality was calculated by taking the square root of Simpson's diversity index across productive rearrangements. TCRdb re-hosts the immuneACCESS table, in-frame sequences only. Its copies lack some clones; in the studies checked, an unresolved V gene accounts for under half of them, and the cause for the rest is not known. V and J calls plus clone size are reproduced from that table; the DNA served to infer D and trimming. The sample table contains roughly 300,000 clones; only one count was recorded for around 87% of them. The top ten clones comprise approximately 7.8% of the sample.

Another Seattle source contributed samples from volunteer blood donors who had recovered from COVID-19. Each collaborating institution followed its own protocols to collect whole blood in K2EDTA tubes. For TCRbeta analysis, collaborator samples were shipped as frozen whole blood, as isolated PBMCs, or as DNA extracted from either sample type. The sequenced material came from peripheral blood. Recombination connected TRBV10-3 to TRBJ2-7; the D segment could be TRBD2, given 5 matching bases. The TCR sequence derives from a woman aged 50 to 60 who had recovered from COVID-19. The nucleotide sequence reads TGTGCCATCAATCCTGAGCGGAGCTCCTACGAGCAATACTTC. Its coded protein is CAINPERSSYEQYF.